The 21 T cell receptor beta chains below come from one sample, sequenced in a study of T cells after posttransplantation cyclophosphamide. This table comes from immunoSEQ multiplex PCR, and its TCRdb copy is limited to in-frame clones, with some not included. Listed for the sample are approximately 30,000 clones, none seen a single time. Sample: PBMCs. The source is a woman aged 45-59 years in good health and a related stem cell transplant donor.

This chain links TRBV30 with TRBJ2-3, with D tentatively TRBD2 (7 bases). This CDR3 contains 16 residues. V was clipped by 5 bases and J by 4 bases, with 22 bases between them. Germline V lookup: CDR1 GTSNPN, CDR2 SVGIG (reference sequence). The DNA of the CDR3 is TGTGCCTGGGGAGGGGGGGACGTACAGGGCCCAGATACGCAGTATTTT. Translation: CAWGGGDVQGPDTQYF.

This clone came up many times. The rearrangement joins TRBV24-1 to TRBJ2-1; TRBD2 matches 14 bases. This CDR3 is 18 amino acids long. Germline values: CDR1 KGHDR, CDR2 SFDVKD. The J segment lost 5 bases and the V segment lost 4 bases, leaving 9 bases of the junction unmatched. CDR3 nucleotides: TGTGCCACCAGTGACCCAGCTGCGACTAGCGGGAGGGACAATGAGCAGTTCTTC. It encodes CATSDPAATSGRDNEQFF.

The sample holds many counts of this clone. The CDR3 DNA sequence: TGTGCCAGCAGATCCCCGGGACTCTTACAGTATTTT. This translates into CASRSPGLLQYF. V gene TRBV6-2 or TRBV6-3 combines with J gene TRBJ2-3; possibly TRBD2 for D (6 bases). CDR3 length equals 12 residues. In germline, CDR1 is MNHEY, CDR2 SVGEGT. The V gene lost 6 bases and the J gene lost 12 bases, with 16 bases spanning the gap.

This clone was seen repeatedly, ten times or more. This chain uses TRBV5-8 with TRBJ1-1; no clear D gene. V lost 2 bases, J lost 4 bases, and 12 bases lay in between. Germline CDR1 is SGHTS and CDR2 is YDEGEE. The CDR3 has 14 residues. CDR3 region: CASSLYSEGTEAFF. In nucleotides, the CDR3 is TGTGCCAGCAGCTTATACAGTGAGGGCACTGAAGCTTTCTTT.

This clone was counted between two and nine times. This chain links TRBV11-2 with TRBJ2-7; 9 nucleotides match TRBD1. V was clipped by 5 bases and J by 6 bases; unmatched bases: 11. The length of the CDR3 is 15 residues. CDR1 is SGHAT, CDR2 FQNNGV, per germline. CDR3 nucleotides: TGTGCCAGCAGCCAGTACGACAGGGGGGTTGGCGAGCAGTACTTC. It translates to CASSQYDRGVGEQYF.

About this clone itself: Germline and junction disagree at one end, which may indicate a read error. The rearrangement links TRBV6-2 or TRBV6-3 to TRBJ1-1, with 8 bases matching TRBD1. This CDR3 contains 16 residues. Germline CDR1 reads MNHEY; CDR2 reads SVGEGT. CDR3 in amino acids: CTSSYSLGQGHTEAFF. The CDR3 DNA sequence: TGTACCAGCAGTTATTCACTCGGACAGGGCCACACTGAAGCTTTCTTT.

This clone was seen at least ten times. This sequence joins TRBV6-5 and TRBJ2-7, with 12 nucleotides matching TRBD2. In germline, CDR1 is MNHEY, CDR2 SVGAGI. Trimming cost V 5 bases and J 1 base; bases outside gene matches: 3. The CDR3 totals 15 residues. CDR3 nucleotide sequence: TGTGCCAGCAGTCTAGCGGGAGGGACTTCCTACGAGCAGTACTTC. It yields the protein CASSLAGGTSYEQYF.

There are many counts of this clone. V is TRBV5-4 and J is TRBJ2-7; TRBD1 might be the D (6 bases). V was shortened by 4 bases and J by 0 bases, with 14 bases between the two germline ends. There are 15 residues in the CDR3. The germline CDR1 and CDR2 sequences are SGHNT and YYREEE (reference sequence). The CDR3 reads CASSHADRFSYEQYF. Written as DNA, the CDR3 is TGTGCCAGCAGCCATGCAGACAGGTTCTCCTACGAGCAGTACTTC.

Note on this clone: The junction does not match germline at one end; this may be a read error. This rearrangement joins TRBV4-1 to TRBJ2-7; D could derive from TRBD1 or TRBD2 (5 bases each). Germline loops: CDR1 MGHRA, CDR2 YSYEKL. CDR3 size: 15 residues. This CDR3 reads CTSIRPLGEIYEQYF. As DNA, the CDR3 is TGCACCAGCATTCGCCCCCTAGGGGAGATATACGAGCAGTACTTC.

This clone was recorded at least ten times. The chain carries TRBV5-1 and TRBJ2-2, with TRBD2 matching over 10 bases. Trimming cost V 3 bases and J 7 bases; bases outside gene matches: 9. The CDR3 has 16 residues. Germline CDR1 and CDR2: SGHRS and YFSETQ. The CDR3 DNA reads as TGCGCCAGCAGCTCCGGGGGGACTAGCGCCCTCGGGGAGCTGTTTTTT. Its protein is CASSSGGTSALGELFF.

The chain has TRBV5-1 and TRBJ2-5; no firm D call. This CDR3 is 16 amino acids long. Germline values: CDR1 SGHRS, CDR2 YFSETQ. V was shortened by 4 bases and J by 0 bases, with 16 bases between the two germline ends. DNA for the CDR3: TGCGCCAGCAGCCGATCTGGCCCGAAAAACCAAGAGACCCAGTACTTC. Its protein is CASSRSGPKNQETQYF.

In its sample, this clone was seen a few times. The chain combines TRBV30 with TRBJ1-5; 9 bases are a match to TRBD1. CDR3 size: 14 residues. The V gene's germline CDR1 is GTSNPN and CDR2 SVGIG (reference sequence). V lost 3 bases, J lost 0 bases, and 0 bases stayed unmatched. CDR3: CAWRTGGSNQPQHF. The CDR3 DNA is TGTGCCTGGAGGACAGGGGGTAGCAATCAGCCCCAGCATTTT.

This clone came up many times. The V gene is TRBV27, the J gene TRBJ2-7; TRBD2 aligns across 8 bases. Trimming removed 1 base from V and 4 bases from J; junction bases left unmatched: 9. CDR3 length: 16 residues. Germline V gives CDR1 MNHEY, CDR2 SMNVEV (reference sequence). CDR3 sequence reads: CASSLLTAGVRYEQYF. Here the CDR3 DNA reads TGTGCCAGCAGTTTATTGACAGCGGGAGTAAGGTACGAGCAGTACTTC.

This clone is large in the sample. The chain recombines TRBV11-2 with TRBJ2-2, with D hard to call. The CDR3 has 14 residues. CDR1 and CDR2 from the germline V gene are SGHAT and FQNNGV. V lost 7 bases to trimming and J lost 4 bases, with 13 bases between them. The CDR3 nucleotides read TGTGCCAGCACCCCATCCGGTCCCACCGGGGAGCTGTTTTTT. Its translation: CASTPSGPTGELFF.

This clone has only a few counts. This rearrangement joins TRBV12-3 or TRBV12-4 to TRBJ1-2; TRBD1 is a possible D gene (6 bases). Trimming took off 3 bases at V and 4 bases at J, with 15 bases between the two ends. This CDR3 is 15 amino acids long. In nucleotides, the CDR3 is TGTGCCAGCAGTTTCGGCGGGGGGCGCGTCTATGGCTACACCTTC. It encodes CASSFGGGRVYGYTF.

This clone came up many times. The V and J genes are TRBV19 and TRBJ2-3; TRBD2 matches at 7 bases. Per the germline V gene, CDR1 is LNHDA and CDR2 is SQIVND (reference sequence). V lost 3 bases to trimming and J lost 5 bases; unmatched junction nucleotides: 2. This CDR3 has 13 residues. CDR3 in amino acids: CASSIVAGDTQYF. The CDR3 DNA reads as TGTGCCAGTAGTATCGTAGCGGGAGATACGCAGTATTTT.

This clone was detected many times. The rearrangement links TRBV11-3 to TRBJ1-1; unclear D gene. Germline assignment: CDR1 SGHNT and CDR2 YENEEA. The CDR3 spans 11 residues. Between the trimmed V and J ends, which lost 5 bases and 2 bases, there was a span of 3 bases. The CDR3 loop reads CASSLNTEAFF. The CDR3 region has the DNA TGTGCCAGCAGCCTTAACACTGAAGCTTTCTTT.

This clone came up many times. This chain joins TRBV5-1 and TRBJ2-1, with D tentatively TRBD2 (6 bases). The CDR3 is 14 residues long. V lost 0 bases to trimming and J lost 4 bases, with 8 bases between them. CDR1 and CDR2 (germline): SGHRS, YFSETQ. CDR3 nucleotides: TGCGCCAGCAGCTTGGAGGGACTTTACAATGAGCAGTTCTTC. Amino acid sequence: CASSLEGLYNEQFF. The complete variable domain, with remaining parts taken from reference TRBV5-1 and TRBJ2-1, reads KAGVTQTPRYLIKTRGQQVTLSCSPISGHRSVSWYQQTPGQGLQFLFEYFSETQRNKGNFPGRFSGRQFSNSRSEMNVSTLELGDSALYLCASSLEGLYNEQFFGPGTRLTVL.

This clone was seen many times. The chain joins TRBV7-2 to TRBJ2-5, with 8 nucleotides matching TRBD1. The V and J ends lost 4 bases and 2 bases, in that order; junction bases with no gene match: 3. Germline V gives CDR1 SGHTA, CDR2 FQGNSA. The length of the CDR3 is 14 residues. CDR3: CASSSGQGQETQYF. The CDR3, as DNA: TGTGCCAGCAGCTCCGGACAGGGACAAGAGACCCAGTACTTC. The full variable domain, in which reference TRBV7-2 and TRBJ2-5 provide the parts outside the CDR3, is GAGVSQSPSNKVTEKGKDVELRCDPISGHTALYWYRQSLGQGLEFLIYFQGNSAPDKSGLPSDRFSAERTGGSVSTLTIQRTQQEDSAVYLCASSSGQGQETQYFGPGTRLLVL.

The rearrangement joins TRBV7-9 to TRBJ1-2, with a tentative D call TRBD1 (5 bases). CDR3 size: 14 residues. Germline CDR1 and CDR2: SEHNR and FQNEAQ (reference sequence). V gave up 3 bases and J gave up 12 bases, with 20 bases separating them. In DNA form, the CDR3 reads TGTGCCAGCAGCTTCCTTATCGACAGCCTCCATCACACCTTC. As protein: CASSFLIDSLHHTF.

Ten or more counts support this clone. CDR3 loop: CASGPVDQPQHF. The CDR3 bases are TGTGCCAGCGGGCCCGTCGATCAGCCCCAGCATTTT. This sequence joins TRBV6-6 and TRBJ1-5; D call uncertain. This CDR3 has 12 residues. The germline V gene encodes CDR1 MNHNY and CDR2 SVGAGI (reference sequence). Trimming removed 8 bases from V and 5 bases from J, with 10 bases in between.